The 32 T cell receptor beta chains reported below all come from one sample, sequenced in a study of OX40 agonist ivuxolimab in advanced cancers. The protocol was immunoSEQ multiplex PCR, while the TCRdb copy is restricted to in-frame clones and leaves out a portion. The sample contains some 60,000 clones, approximately 87% of which appear only once. The sample consisted of CD4+ or CD8+ T cells sorted from blood, taken in a trial of the OX40 agonist ivuxolimab. The receptors here all came from an adult with an advanced solid tumor such as melanoma, head and neck, liver or kidney cancer.

This chain connects TRBV7-2 to TRBJ2-5; 7 bases are shared with TRBD2. Germline V CDR1 and CDR2: SGHTA, FQGNSA. V gave up 4 bases and J gave up 5 bases; unmatched junction bases: 10. The CDR3 consists of 15 residues. The CDR3 loop is CASSSPPGGLETQYF. The CDR3 DNA reads as TGTGCCAGCAGCTCCCCCCCGGGGGGTTTGGAGACCCAGTACTTC. Full variable domain (outside the CDR3, taken from reference TRBV7-2 and TRBJ2-5): GAGVSQSPSNKVTEKGKDVELRCDPISGHTALYWYRQSLGQGLEFLIYFQGNSAPDKSGLPSDRFSAERTGGSVSTLTIQRTQQEDSAVYLCASSSPPGGLETQYFGPGTRLLVL.

V gene TRBV4-3 combines with J gene TRBJ1-3; D gene uncertain. CDR1 is LGHNA and CDR2 is YSLEER in the germline V gene. CDR3 length equals 15 residues. Deletions cut 3 bases from V and 0 bases from J, with 9 bases between. DNA for the CDR3: TGCGCCAGCAGCCACCTCGGTTCCTCTGGAAACACCATATATTTT. It specifies CASSHLGSSGNTIYF.

The rearrangement joins TRBV6-1 to TRBJ1-6; D ambiguous. The CDR3 is made up of 13 amino acids. CDR1 is MNHNS and CDR2 is SASEGT in the germline V gene. V lost 1 base and J lost 8, with 6 bases in between. CDR3: CASSEVAHSPLHF. The CDR3 DNA sequence: TGTGCCAGCAGTGAAGTGGCCCATTCACCCCTCCACTTT.

CDR3 coding DNA: TGCAGCGTAGAGGAGTACGGAGGCTCACCCCTCCACTTT. The encoded protein is CSVEEYGGSPLHF. This rearrangement joins TRBV29-1 to TRBJ1-6; the D is unclear. Trimming took off 6 bases at V and 10 bases at J, with 16 bases between the two ends. This CDR3 comprises 13 residues. Germline V gives CDR1 SQVTM, CDR2 ANQGSEA.

The rearrangement uses TRBV4-2 and TRBJ2-1; tentatively, D is TRBD1 (6 bases). Germline V gene lookup returns CDR1 LGHNA and CDR2 YNFKEQ. V was clipped by 0 bases and J by 4 bases, with 7 bases between them. The CDR3 is made up of 14 amino acids. The CDR3 protein is CASSQDDRYNEQFF. In DNA, the CDR3 is TGTGCCAGCAGCCAAGACGACAGGTACAATGAGCAGTTCTTC.

Only one count was recorded for this clone. V gene TRBV9 combines with J gene TRBJ1-3; D not certain. Germline V lookup: CDR1 SGDLS, CDR2 YYNGEE. The ends were cut back, 0 bases at V and 4 bases at J, with 8 bases in the middle. CDR3 length: 14 amino acids. CDR3 sequence: CASSVAGRGNTIYF. CDR3 coding DNA: TGTGCCAGCAGCGTAGCAGGCAGGGGAAACACCATATATTTT.

In its sample, this clone was seen once. The chain recombines TRBV7-6 with TRBJ2-3, with D uncertain. The CDR3 has 12 residues. From germline, CDR1 is SGHVS and CDR2 FNYEAQ. V was pared by 2 bases and J by 2 bases, with 2 bases between. CDR3 DNA: TGTGCCAGCAGCTTATTCACAGATACGCAGTATTTT. Translation: CASSLFTDTQYF.

This chain joins TRBV29-1 and TRBJ2-5; maybe TRBD2 (6 bases). This CDR3 is 11 amino acids long. From germline, CDR1 is SQVTM and CDR2 ANQGSEA. V was pared by 3 bases and J by 5 bases, with 7 bases between. The CDR3 nucleotides read TGCAGCGTTGAGGAGGGGGAGACCCAGTACTTC. Amino acids: CSVEEGETQYF.

The chain links TRBV5-8 to TRBJ2-3; D unresolved. V was cut by 6 bases and J by 3 bases, with 11 bases left in between. CDR1 and CDR2 from the germline V gene are SGHTS and YDEGEE. This CDR3 is built from 13 residues. CDR3 sequence: CASTPGPTDTQYF. CDR3 in DNA: TGTGCCAGCACCCCGGGCCCAACAGATACGCAGTATTTT.

This chain uses TRBV5-6 with TRBJ1-2; D might be TRBD1 (6 bases). The V gene's germline CDR1 is SGHDT and CDR2 YYEEEE. The CDR3 consists of 16 residues. Trimming shortened V by 4 bases and J by 6 bases, and 22 bases separated the two germline ends. Written as DNA, the CDR3 is TGTGCCAGCAGCAAACTAACGACAGGCCCGTCTCATGGCTACACCTTC. Protein: CASSKLTTGPSHGYTF. The whole variable domain, remainder taken from reference TRBV5-6 and TRBJ1-2, is DAGVTQSPTHLIKTRGQQVTLRCSPKSGHDTVSWYQQALGQGPQFIFQYYEEEERQRGNFPDRFSGHQFPNYSSELNVNALLLGDSALYLCASSKLTTGPSHGYTFGSGTRLTVV.

A remark on this clone: The sample has other DNA sequences that encode this CDR3 too. The rearrangement joins TRBV2 to TRBJ1-1, with no clear D. Trimming left V 5 bases short and J 2 bases short, with 6 bases between. The germline V gene encodes CDR1 SNHLY and CDR2 FYNNEI. The CDR3 extends over 12 amino acids. The CDR3 loop reads CASSQTNTEAFF. As DNA, the CDR3 is TGTGCCAGCAGTCAGACAAACACTGAAGCTTTCTTT.

This chain uses TRBV19 with TRBJ1-2, with 9 bases aligning to TRBD1. V shed 8 bases, J shed 8 bases, and the junction held 6 bases outside the gene matches. This CDR3 contains 12 residues. Germline V CDR1 and CDR2: LNHDA, SQIVND (reference sequence). CDR3 sequence (DNA): TGTGCCAGTGTGGACAGGGGTTTGGGCTACACCTTC. This sequence encodes CASVDRGLGYTF.

The V and J genes are TRBV18 and TRBJ1-1, with D tentatively TRBD1 (5 bases). This CDR3 has 14 amino acids. Trimming left V 6 bases short and J 1 base short, with 12 bases between. Germline V gene sequence: CDR1 KGHSH, CDR2 LQKENI. Here the CDR3 DNA reads TGTGCCAGCTCTCCCGGGACGACGAACACTGAAGCTTTCTTT. Its translation: CASSPGTTNTEAFF. The full variable domain, completed using reference TRBV18 and TRBJ1-1, is NAGVMQNPRHLVRRRGQEARLRCSPMKGHSHVYWYRQLPEEGLKFMVYLQKENIIDESGMPKERFSAEFPKEGPSILRIQQVVRGDSAAYFCASSPGTTNTEAFFGQGTRLTVV.

The chain combines TRBV28 with TRBJ1-1; TRBD1 aligns across 9 bases. Germline lookup yields CDR1 MDHEN and CDR2 SYDVKM. This CDR3 is 16 amino acids long. V lost 2 bases, J lost 1 base, and 5 bases stayed unmatched. CDR3: CASSLGDRVPNTEAFF. CDR3 nucleotide sequence: TGTGCCAGCAGTTTAGGGGACAGGGTTCCGAACACTGAAGCTTTCTTT.

This sequence joins TRBV5-1 and TRBJ2-3; no clear D gene. The CDR3 spans 13 residues. Trimming pared 2 bases from V and 4 bases from J, leaving 8 bases between. Per germline, CDR1 SGHRS and CDR2 YFSETQ. The CDR3 coding sequence is TGCGCCAGCAGCTTATGGATGTCAGATACGCAGTATTTT. It yields the protein CASSLWMSDTQYF.

This chain links TRBV4-2 with TRBJ2-3; D gene unclear. V was cut by 0 bases and J by 4 bases, with 11 bases left in between. The germline V gene encodes CDR1 LGHNA and CDR2 YNFKEQ. This CDR3 region has 15 residues. The CDR3 coding sequence is TGTGCCAGCAGCCAAGAAATCGGCAGTTCAGATACGCAGTATTTT. Residues: CASSQEIGSSDTQYF.

V gene TRBV4-2 combines with J gene TRBJ2-4; 10 bases fit TRBD2. The CDR3 has 15 amino acids. The J segment lost 8 bases and the V segment lost 4 bases, leaving 8 bases of the junction unmatched. Germline V gene data show CDR1 as LGHNA and CDR2 as YNFKEQ. CDR3 coding DNA: TGTGCCAGCAGCCCCCAAGCGGGGGGGCCGGACATTCAGTACTTC. Translating gives CASSPQAGGPDIQYF.

The chain recombines TRBV4-2 with TRBJ2-7; 9 nucleotides align to TRBD1. This CDR3 has 14 amino acids. Germline CDR1 and CDR2: LGHNA and YNFKEQ. Germline trimming cut 4 bases from V and 2 bases from J; bases unmatched to any gene: 3. CDR3 DNA: TGTGCCAGCAGCCCGGGACAGGGAACCTACGAGCAGTACTTC. Its translation: CASSPGQGTYEQYF.

The rearrangement uses TRBV5-6 and TRBJ2-7, with 9 bases that match TRBD1. The germline V gene encodes CDR1 SGHDT and CDR2 YYEEEE. The CDR3 runs to 14 residues. Germline trimming cut 2 bases from V and 4 bases from J; bases unmatched to any gene: 4. In DNA form, the CDR3 reads TGTGCCAGCAGCTTCGGACAGGGGAGGTACGAGCAGTACTTC. Residues: CASSFGQGRYEQYF.

The chain has TRBV20-1 and TRBJ1-4, with unresolved D. This CDR3 has 11 amino acids. From germline, CDR1 is DFQATT and CDR2 SNEGSKA (reference sequence). With 3 bases removed from V and 7 bases from J, the gap between germline ends came to 6 bases. This chain's CDR3 is CSARASEKLFF. CDR3 nucleotide sequence: TGCAGTGCTAGGGCGTCTGAAAAACTGTTTTTT.

This chain connects TRBV5-6 to TRBJ2-5, with D perhaps matching TRBD1 (5 bases). The V end was cut by 1 base, the J end by 5 bases, with 12 bases between. Germline V CDR1 and CDR2: SGHDT, YYEEEE. The length of the CDR3 is 14 residues. The CDR3 DNA sequence: TGTGCCAGCAGCTTGTCACAGGTTCAGGAGACCCAGTACTTC. As protein: CASSLSQVQETQYF.

The chain recombines TRBV11-1 with TRBJ2-1; D gene unclear. Trimming pared 2 bases from V and 10 bases from J, leaving 6 bases between. Germline V gives CDR1 SGHAT, CDR2 FQDESV (reference sequence). The CDR3 is 11 amino acids. CDR3 loop: CASSLTREQFF. CDR3 DNA: TGTGCCAGCAGCTTAACGCGGGAGCAGTTCTTC.

DNA for the CDR3: TGTGCCAGCAGCTTGAGCGCGGCCTCCTACGAGCAGTACTTC. Translation: CASSLSAASYEQYF. The V gene is TRBV7-9, the J gene TRBJ2-7; D not resolved. CDR1 is SEHNR, CDR2 FQNEAQ, per germline (reference sequence). The CDR3 contains 14 residues. Trimming left V 3 bases short and J 0 bases short, with 9 bases between.

The chain links TRBV14 to TRBJ1-1; D is perhaps TRBD1 (5 bases). V dropped 1 base and J dropped 4 bases, with 16 bases sitting between them. Per the germline V gene, CDR1 is SGHDN and CDR2 is FVKESK. This CDR3 has 16 residues. CDR3 sequence reads: CASSQAWRGRVTEAFF. The DNA of the CDR3 is TGTGCCAGCAGCCAAGCATGGCGAGGCAGGGTCACTGAAGCTTTCTTT.

Remarks on this clone: One end of the junction does not line up with germline, which may come from a read error. The V and J genes are TRBV6-1 and TRBJ1-1; D gene unclear. Germline assignment: CDR1 MNHNS and CDR2 SASEGT. This CDR3 comprises 16 residues. The CDR3 region has the DNA TGTGCCATCAGTGACCCGGGCCCTTCTGGGAACACTGAAGCTTTCTTT. Protein sequence: CAISDPGPSGNTEAFF.

This sequence joins TRBV19 and TRBJ1-1, with 9 bases matching TRBD1. Germline-derived CDR1 and CDR2 are LNHDA and SQIVND (reference sequence). This CDR3 has 13 amino acids. V was pared by 1 base and J by 11 bases, with 5 bases of the junction left unmatched. The CDR3, as DNA: TGTGCCAGTAGTATAGGGGACAGGGCTGCGGCTTTCTTT. Its protein product is CASSIGDRAAAFF.

The chain links TRBV5-5 to TRBJ2-1; 13 positions match TRBD2. CDR3 length: 20 amino acids. Germline V gene sequence: CDR1 SGHKS, CDR2 YYEKEE (reference sequence). Losses at the gene ends were 0 bases for V and 0 bases for J; bases not matched to a gene: 9. The CDR3 sequence: CASSLVALAGGPSSYNEQFF. For the CDR3, the DNA is TGTGCCAGCAGCTTGGTGGCACTAGCGGGAGGGCCAAGCTCCTACAATGAGCAGTTCTTC.

The chain links TRBV21-1 to TRBJ1-1; TRBD1 reflects the table's D call only, with no check against the DNA. TRBV21-1 is recorded as a pseudogene. The CDR3 covers 14 residues. In DNA form, the CDR3 reads TGTGCCAGCAGCAAGACAGTTAGGAACACTGAAGCTTTCTTT. Residues: CASSKTVRNTEAFF.

The chain has TRBV6-6 and TRBJ1-1, with D unclear. V dropped 5 bases and J dropped 1 base, with 11 bases sitting between them. Looked up from germline, CDR1 is MNHNY and CDR2 is SVGAGI (reference sequence). The CDR3 has 14 amino acids. DNA of the CDR3: TGTGCCAGCAGTCTCCGGGTCCCGAACACTGAAGCTTTCTTT. Translating gives CASSLRVPNTEAFF.

The genes are TRBV11-2 and TRBJ2-2; D is unclear. CDR3 length equals 14 residues. V gave up 0 bases and J gave up 5 bases, with 7 bases separating them. CDR1 SGHAT and CDR2 FQNNGV come from the germline V gene. The CDR3 sequence: CASSLESRTGELFF. The CDR3 DNA reads as TGTGCCAGCAGCTTAGAGAGTCGTACCGGGGAGCTGTTTTTT.

The V and J genes are TRBV9 and TRBJ1-4; the D is unclear. The CDR3 runs to 15 residues. Germline loops: CDR1 SGDLS, CDR2 YYNGEE. V lost 0 bases, J lost 5 bases, and 11 bases lay in between. As DNA, the CDR3 is TGTGCCAGCAGCGTAGATGGGAGGGAGAATGAAAAACTGTTTTTT. Translation: CASSVDGRENEKLFF.

This chain connects TRBV28 to TRBJ1-4, with D possibly TRBD1 on 5 matching bases. The CDR3 consists of 15 residues. Germline V gives CDR1 MDHEN, CDR2 SYDVKM. V was shortened by 2 bases and J by 5 bases, with 12 bases between the two germline ends. The CDR3 sequence: CASSLPGIGNEKLFF. The CDR3 DNA follows: TGTGCCAGCAGTTTACCAGGGATAGGCAATGAAAAACTGTTTTTT.